This T cell receptor (beta chain) was recovered during a study of CD8+ T cells in alopecia areata. Study background: Those treated were given oral tofacitinib at 5 to 10 mg twice daily. The study gave tofacitinib for 6 to 18 months, then 6 months off drug.

As for treatment: oral pan-JAK inhibitor, 5-10 mg twice daily. The CDR3 totals 13 residues. Germline-derived CDR1 and CDR2 are SEHNR and FQNEAQ (reference sequence). Trimming stripped 5 bases from V and 4 bases from J, with 12 bases between. After isolation, RNA underwent reverse transcription to generate cDNA as the sequencing template. Profiling relied on immunoSEQ multiplex PCR, and the TCRdb table lists in-frame clones only, not all of them. The table includes approximately 150,000 clones, around 87% detected once. The chain joins TRBV7-9 to TRBJ2-7; D might be TRBD1 (6 bases). This receptor was identified in a human donor with alopecia areata. The source material was CD8+ T cells sorted from blood, sampled at week 4, from a patient treated with tofacitinib. The CDR3 loop reads CASSPSTGYEQYF. The DNA of the CDR3 is TGTGCCAGCAGCCCCTCAACAGGGTACGAGCAGTACTTC.